This T cell receptor beta chain was captured in a study of spatial heterogeneity in lung cancer. On the study more broadly: Bulk RNA-seq from matched material yielded a T cell module score that correlated strongly with TCR transcript counts in tumor regions.

The junction had 11 bases not matched to a gene; V was cut back by 7 bases and J by 0 bases. CDR1 is MDHEN, CDR2 SYDVKM, per germline. This CDR3 comprises 17 residues. Whole-study findings and limits: Tracking of ubiquitous and regional nonsynonymous mutations by counts of ubiquitous and regional expanded TCRs, respectively, was seen. For expanded intratumoral alpha and beta TCRs, counts tracked tumor mutation counts.

TCRdb re-analysed the 5' RACE reads in MiXCR, keeping a single row per CDR3 protein. The table shows roughly 5,200 distinct CDR3 sequences, with roughly 8.2% occurring only once. Documented time point: sample taken at primary tumor resection. Whole RNA from tumor, nontumor lung or frozen PBMC was sequenced unsorted. This clonotype rates as medium-sized (0.01 to 0.1%). Its specificity is unknown. This receptor was identified in a female donor with early-stage non-small cell lung cancer. The V gene is TRBV28, the J gene TRBJ1-5; 8 positions agree with TRBD1. Material: lung tumor tissue, obtained at surgery. The CDR3 sequence is CASIHAGTGYSNQPQHF. The DNA of the CDR3 is TGTGCCAGCATTCACGCCGGGACAGGCTATAGCAATCAGCCCCAGCATTTT.